This TCR beta chain was retrieved from a study of cytomegalovirus exposure and HLA in healthy donors. The study's findings and limits: A cluster of highly shared sequence variants was likely a sequencing artifact. TCR beta V segments were, for the most part, productive about 87% or about 30% of the time in an earlier analysis.

The donors, nominally healthy at sampling, likely had unrecorded immune exposures. PCR used 60 Vbeta primers and 13 Jbeta primers. Sequencing was performed with immunoSEQ multiplex PCR; in TCRdb, only in-frame clones are kept and a portion is missing. Here the sample spans 110,000 to 150,000 clones, roughly 76% being singletons. Comments on this clone: What it recognizes is unknown.

V lost 0 bases to trimming and J lost 4 bases, with 18 bases between them. The CDR3 has 17 amino acids. Germline CDR1 and CDR2: MGHRA and YSYEKL. This TCR was recovered from a woman aged 40-49 years in good health and CMV-seronegative. Input material: PBMCs. This chain links TRBV4-1 with TRBJ1-1, with a weak D call TRBD1 (5 bases). CDR3 in amino acids: CASSQDQYSEGVTEAFF. CDR3 coding DNA: TGCGCCAGCAGCCAAGATCAGTACTCCGAAGGGGTCACTGAAGCTTTCTTT.